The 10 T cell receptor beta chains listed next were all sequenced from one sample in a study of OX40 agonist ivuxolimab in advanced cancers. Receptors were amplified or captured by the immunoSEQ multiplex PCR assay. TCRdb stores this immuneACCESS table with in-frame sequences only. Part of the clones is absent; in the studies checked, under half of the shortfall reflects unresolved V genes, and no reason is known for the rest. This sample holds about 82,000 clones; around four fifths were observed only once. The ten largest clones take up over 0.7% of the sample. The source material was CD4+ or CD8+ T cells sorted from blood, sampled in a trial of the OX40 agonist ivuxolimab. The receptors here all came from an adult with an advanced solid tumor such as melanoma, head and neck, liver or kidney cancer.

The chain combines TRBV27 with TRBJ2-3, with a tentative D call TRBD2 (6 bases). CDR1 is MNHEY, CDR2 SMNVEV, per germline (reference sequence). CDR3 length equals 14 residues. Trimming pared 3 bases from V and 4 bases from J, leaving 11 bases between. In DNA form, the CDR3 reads TGTGCCAGCAGTTTCCTCTCTAGCGCAGATACGCAGTATTTT. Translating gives CASSFLSSADTQYF.

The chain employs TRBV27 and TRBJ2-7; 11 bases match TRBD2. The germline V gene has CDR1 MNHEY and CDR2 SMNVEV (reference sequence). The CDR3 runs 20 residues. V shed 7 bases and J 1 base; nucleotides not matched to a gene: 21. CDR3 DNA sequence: TGTGCCAGCACCCTTTTCCCCCCCCTAGCGGGGGGACCAACGTCCTACGAGCAGTACTTC. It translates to CASTLFPPLAGGPTSYEQYF.

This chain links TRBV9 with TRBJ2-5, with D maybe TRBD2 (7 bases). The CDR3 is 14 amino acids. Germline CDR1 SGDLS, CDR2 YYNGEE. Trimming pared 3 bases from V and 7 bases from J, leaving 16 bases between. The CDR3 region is CASSDGRGPGTQYF. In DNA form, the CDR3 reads TGTGCCAGCAGCGACGGGCGGGGGCCAGGGACCCAGTACTTC. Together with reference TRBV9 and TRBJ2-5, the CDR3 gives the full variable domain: DSGVTQTPKHLITATGQRVTLRCSPRSGDLSVYWYQQSLDQGLQFLIQYYNGEERAKGNILERFSAQQFPDLHSELNLSSLELGDSALYFCASSDGRGPGTQYFGPGTRLLVL.

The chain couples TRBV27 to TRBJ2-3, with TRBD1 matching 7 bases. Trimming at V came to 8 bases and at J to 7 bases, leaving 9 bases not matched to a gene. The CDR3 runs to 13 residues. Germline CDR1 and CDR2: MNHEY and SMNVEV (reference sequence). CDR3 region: CASSLQGENTQYF. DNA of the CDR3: TGTGCCAGCTCCCTTCAGGGGGAGAATACGCAGTATTTT.

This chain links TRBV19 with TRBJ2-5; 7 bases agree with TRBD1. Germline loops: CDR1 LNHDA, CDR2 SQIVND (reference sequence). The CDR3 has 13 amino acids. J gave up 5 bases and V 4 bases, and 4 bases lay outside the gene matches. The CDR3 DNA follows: TGTGCCAGTAGTAAGGGGGCGGAGGAGACCCAGTACTTC. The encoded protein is CASSKGAEETQYF.

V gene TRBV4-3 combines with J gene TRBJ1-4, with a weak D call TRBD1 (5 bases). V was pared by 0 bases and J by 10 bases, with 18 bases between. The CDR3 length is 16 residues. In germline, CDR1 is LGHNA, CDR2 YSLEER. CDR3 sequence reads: CASSQDLVDRGTKLFF. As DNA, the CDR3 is TGCGCCAGCAGCCAAGATCTAGTGGACCGGGGGACAAAACTGTTTTTT.

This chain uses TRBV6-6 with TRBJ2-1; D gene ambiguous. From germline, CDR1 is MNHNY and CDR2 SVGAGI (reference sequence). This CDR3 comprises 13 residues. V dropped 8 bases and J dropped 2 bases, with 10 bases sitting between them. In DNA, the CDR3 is TGTGCCAGCTCGAGAGAAGCCTACAATGAGCAGTTCTTC. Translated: CASSREAYNEQFF.

The CDR3 is CASSLATGQPQETQYF. The DNA for the CDR3 is TGCGCCAGCAGCTTAGCTACGGGACAGCCACAAGAGACCCAGTACTTC. The rearrangement links TRBV5-1 to TRBJ2-5, with TRBD1 matching over 7 bases. The CDR3 has 16 amino acids. The V gene end was trimmed by 2 bases and the J gene end by 2 bases; junction bases not matched to a gene: 9. Germline V gene lookup returns CDR1 SGHRS and CDR2 YFSETQ.

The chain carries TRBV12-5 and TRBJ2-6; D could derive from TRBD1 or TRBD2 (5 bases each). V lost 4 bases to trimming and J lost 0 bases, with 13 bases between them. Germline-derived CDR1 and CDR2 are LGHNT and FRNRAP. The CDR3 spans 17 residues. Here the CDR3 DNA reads TGTGCTAGTGGTTCAACCGCAGGGAGCTCTGGGGCCAACGTCCTGACTTTC. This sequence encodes CASGSTAGSSGANVLTF.

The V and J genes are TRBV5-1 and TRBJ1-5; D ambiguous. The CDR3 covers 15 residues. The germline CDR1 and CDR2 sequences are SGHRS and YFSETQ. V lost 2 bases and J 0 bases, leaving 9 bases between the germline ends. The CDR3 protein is CASSFGGYSNQPQHF. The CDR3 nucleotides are TGCGCCAGCAGCTTCGGAGGTTATAGCAATCAGCCCCAGCATTTT.